Following are 10 T cell receptor beta chains from one sample sequenced in a study of T cell repertoires in cytomegalovirus infection. TCRdb passed the reads through MiXCR, listing each CDR3 protein once. The table has 150,000 to 200,000 distinct CDR3 sequences, about a tenth seen once. Sequencing input: PBMCs. Source of these receptors: a human donor in good health (CMV status not recorded). Some clones in this sample may be carry-over from other donors' samples.

The V gene is TRBV28, the J gene TRBJ2-6, with D possibly TRBD2 on 5 matching bases. V lost 3 bases to trimming and J lost 2 bases, with 8 bases between them. CDR1 is MDHEN, CDR2 SYDVKM, per germline. The CDR3 extends over 15 amino acids. The CDR3 sequence: CASSLVGAGANVLTF. In nucleotides, the CDR3 is TGTGCCAGCAGTTTGGTCGGGGCTGGGGCCAACGTCCTGACTTTC. Filled out from reference TRBV28 and TRBJ2-6, the complete variable domain reads DVKVTQSSRYLVKRTGEKVFLECVQDMDHENMFWYRQDPGLGLRLIYFSYDVKMKEKGDIPEGYSVSREKKERFSLILESASTNQTSMYLCASSLVGAGANVLTFGAGSRLTVL.

This clonotype has at least ten counts. This chain uses TRBV4-2 with TRBJ2-5; D ambiguous. The germline V and J ends were trimmed by 4 bases and 5 bases, with 14 bases remaining between them. The CDR3 consists of 14 residues. Germline CDR1 reads LGHNA; CDR2 reads YNFKEQ. CDR3 bases: TGTGCCAGCAGCCCAGTTCCGACGCCGGAGACCCAGTACTTC. Translation gives CASSPVPTPETQYF.

This clonotype was seen a handful of times. This chain joins TRBV10-1 and TRBJ2-5; no clear D. Trimming shortened V by 6 bases and J by 2 bases, and 10 bases separated the two germline ends. CDR3 length: 13 amino acids. Germline V gene lookup returns CDR1 WNHNN and CDR2 SYGVQD (reference sequence). The CDR3 DNA follows: TGCGCCAGCAGCTTCAACAGACAAGAGACCCAGTACTTC. Translated, it gives CASSFNRQETQYF.

The sample holds many counts of this clonotype. This chain links TRBV14 with TRBJ2-5; 8 nucleotides agree with TRBD1. Germline CDR1 is SGHDN and CDR2 is FVKESK. The CDR3 consists of 17 residues. Trimming took 3 bases from V and 5 from J; bases not matched to a gene: 14. CDR3 protein: CASSQEDSDRAWETQYF. The DNA of the CDR3 is TGTGCCAGCAGCCAGGAAGATTCGGACAGGGCGTGGGAGACCCAGTACTTC.

This clonotype was found many times. The CDR3 DNA reads TGTGCCAGCAGTTACTCGATGGCAGCGGCGGGAAACACCATATATTTT. Translating it yields CASSYSMAAAGNTIYF. The V call is TRBV6-6, the J call TRBJ1-3; D call uncertain. The CDR3 consists of 16 residues. The V end was cut by 0 bases, the J end by 4 bases, with 13 bases between. In germline, CDR1 is MNHNY, CDR2 SVGAGI (reference sequence).

This clonotype was seen ten or more times. This chain uses TRBV7-2 with TRBJ1-6, with a weak D call TRBD1 (5 bases). The germline gives CDR1 SGHTA, CDR2 FQGNSA. This CDR3 region has 16 residues. The ends were cut back, 5 bases at V and 6 bases at J, with 17 bases in the middle. The CDR3 DNA reads as TGTGCCAGCAGCCGACAGTCCTCTATGAGTAATTCACCCCTCCACTTT. Protein sequence: CASSRQSSMSNSPLHF.

Many counts were recorded for this clonotype. The V call is TRBV7-2, the J call TRBJ2-5; TRBD1 might be the D (5 bases). This CDR3 spans 14 amino acids. The V end lost 5 bases, the J end lost 1 base, and 11 bases lay between the germline ends. The germline V gene has CDR1 SGHTA and CDR2 FQGNSA. The CDR3 loop is CASSRDSLQETQYF. DNA for the CDR3: TGTGCCAGCAGCCGTGACAGCCTCCAAGAGACCCAGTACTTC.

This clonotype was seen many times. The gene calls are TRBV11-2 and TRBJ1-1, with 7 bases that match TRBD1. In germline, CDR1 is SGHAT, CDR2 FQNNGV. V lost 4 bases, J lost 0 bases, and 5 bases stayed unmatched. The CDR3 is 15 residues long. CDR3 residues: CASSWAGTVNTEAFF. In nucleotides, the CDR3 is TGTGCCAGCAGCTGGGCCGGGACAGTGAACACTGAAGCTTTCTTT.

With regard to this clonotype: This sequence may be a read error, since a much larger clone differs from it by one base. The rearrangement links TRBV7-9 to TRBJ1-1; D unclear. CDR1 SEHNR and CDR2 FQNEAQ come from the germline V gene (reference sequence). CDR3 size: 13 residues. CDR3 sequence: CASRTTSNTETFF. In DNA, the CDR3 is TGTGCCAGCAGGACCACATCGAACACTGAAACTTTCTTT.

This clonotype showed up just a few times. The gene calls are TRBV11-1 and TRBJ1-2; 9 positions match TRBD1. V lost 2 bases and J lost 4; bases outside the gene matches: 8. The CDR3 has 16 amino acids. Per germline, CDR1 SGHAT and CDR2 FQDESV (reference sequence). CDR3 sequence reads: CASSLLPRDRVYGYTF. For the CDR3, the DNA is TGTGCCAGCAGCTTACTACCCCGGGACAGGGTCTATGGCTACACCTTC.